This T cell receptor beta chain derives from a study of cytomegalovirus exposure and HLA in healthy donors. General observations from the study: A later analysis found common viral pathogens apparently linked to several of the most significant clusters. Clonal expansion was found to be greater in HLA-associated TCR beta chains than in equally common others in a later analysis.

Points on this clone: Antigen unknown.

13 Jbeta primers and 60 Vbeta primers were used for the PCR. Here immunoSEQ multiplex PCR was the method, and the copy in TCRdb shows in-frame clones only, minus some. This table holds roughly 150,000 clones, about three quarters found once. There are 13 residues in the CDR3. Germline assignment: CDR1 SGHNT and CDR2 YYREEE (reference sequence). The V and J ends lost 1 base and 7 bases respectively, with 12 bases between them. V usage is TRBV5-4 and J usage is TRBJ2-7; weak D call: TRBD2 (6 bases). The sequence was collected from a man aged 25 to 40 in good health and CMV-seropositive. Sequencing used PBMCs. The CDR3 DNA is TGTGCCAGCAGCTTGACGGGGGTGTGGGAGCAGTACTTC. Translating it yields CASSLTGVWEQYF.